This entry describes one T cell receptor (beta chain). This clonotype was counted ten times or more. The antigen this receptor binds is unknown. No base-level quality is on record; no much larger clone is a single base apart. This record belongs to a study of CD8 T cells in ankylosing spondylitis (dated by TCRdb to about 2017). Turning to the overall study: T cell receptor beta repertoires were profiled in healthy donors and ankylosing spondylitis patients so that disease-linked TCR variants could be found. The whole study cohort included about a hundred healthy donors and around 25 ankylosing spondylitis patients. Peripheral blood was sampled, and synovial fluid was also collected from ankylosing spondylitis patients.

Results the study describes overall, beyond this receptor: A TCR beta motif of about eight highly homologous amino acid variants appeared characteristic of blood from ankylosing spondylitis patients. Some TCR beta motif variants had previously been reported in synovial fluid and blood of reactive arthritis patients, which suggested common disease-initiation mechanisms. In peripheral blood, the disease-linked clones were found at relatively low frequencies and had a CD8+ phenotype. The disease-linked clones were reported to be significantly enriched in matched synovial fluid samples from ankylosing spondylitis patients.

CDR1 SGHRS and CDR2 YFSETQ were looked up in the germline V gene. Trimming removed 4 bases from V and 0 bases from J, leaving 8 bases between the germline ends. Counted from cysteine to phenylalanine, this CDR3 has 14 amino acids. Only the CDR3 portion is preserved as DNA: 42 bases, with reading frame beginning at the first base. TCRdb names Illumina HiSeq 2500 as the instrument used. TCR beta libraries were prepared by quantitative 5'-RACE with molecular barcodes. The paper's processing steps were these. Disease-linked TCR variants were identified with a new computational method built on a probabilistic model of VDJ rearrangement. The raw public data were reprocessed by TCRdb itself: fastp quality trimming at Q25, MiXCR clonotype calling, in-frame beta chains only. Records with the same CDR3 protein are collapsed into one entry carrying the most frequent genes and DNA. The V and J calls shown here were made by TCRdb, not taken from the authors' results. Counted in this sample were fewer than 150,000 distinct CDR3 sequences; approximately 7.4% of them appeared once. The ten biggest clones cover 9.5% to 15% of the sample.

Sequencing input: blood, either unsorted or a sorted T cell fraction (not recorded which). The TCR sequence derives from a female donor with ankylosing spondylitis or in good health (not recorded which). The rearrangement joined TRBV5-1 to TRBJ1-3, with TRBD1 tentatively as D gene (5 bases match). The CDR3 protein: CASSPGASGNTIYF. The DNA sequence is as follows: TGCGCCAGCAGCCCCGGGGCCTCTGGAAACACCATATATTTT. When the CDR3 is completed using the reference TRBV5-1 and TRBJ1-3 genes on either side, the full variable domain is KAGVTQTPRYLIKTRGQQVTLSCSPISGHRSVSWYQQTPGQGLQFLFEYFSETQRNKGNFPGRFSGRQFSNSRSEMNVSTLELGDSALYLCASSPGASGNTIYFGEGSWLTVV.